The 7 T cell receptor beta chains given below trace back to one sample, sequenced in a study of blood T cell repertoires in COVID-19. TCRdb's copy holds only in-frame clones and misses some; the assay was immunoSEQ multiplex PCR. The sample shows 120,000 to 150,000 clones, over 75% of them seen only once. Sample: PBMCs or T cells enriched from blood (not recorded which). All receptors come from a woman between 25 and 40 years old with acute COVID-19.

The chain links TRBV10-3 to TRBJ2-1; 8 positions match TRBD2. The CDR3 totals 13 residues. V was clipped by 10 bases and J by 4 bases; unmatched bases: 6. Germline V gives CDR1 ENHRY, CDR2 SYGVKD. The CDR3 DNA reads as TGTGCCACACGGGAGGGCCTATACAATGAGCAGTTCTTC. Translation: CATREGLYNEQFF.

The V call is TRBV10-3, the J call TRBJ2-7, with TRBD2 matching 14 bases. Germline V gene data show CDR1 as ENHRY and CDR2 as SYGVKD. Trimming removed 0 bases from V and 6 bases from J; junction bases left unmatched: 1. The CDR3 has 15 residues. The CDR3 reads CAISESGLAGAEQYF. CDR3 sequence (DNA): TGTGCCATCAGTGAGTCGGGACTAGCGGGAGCCGAGCAGTACTTC.

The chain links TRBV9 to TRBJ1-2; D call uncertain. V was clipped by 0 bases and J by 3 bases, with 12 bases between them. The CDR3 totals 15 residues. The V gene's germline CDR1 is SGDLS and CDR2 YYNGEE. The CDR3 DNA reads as TGTGCCAGCAGCGTAGGATTGGGTGGAGACTATGGCTACACCTTC. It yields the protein CASSVGLGGDYGYTF.

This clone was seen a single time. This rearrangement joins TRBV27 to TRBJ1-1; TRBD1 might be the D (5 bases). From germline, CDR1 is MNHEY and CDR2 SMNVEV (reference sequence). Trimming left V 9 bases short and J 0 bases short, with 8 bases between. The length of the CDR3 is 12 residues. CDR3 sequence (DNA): TGTGCCAGTTCGACAGTGAACACTGAAGCTTTCTTT. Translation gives CASSTVNTEAFF.

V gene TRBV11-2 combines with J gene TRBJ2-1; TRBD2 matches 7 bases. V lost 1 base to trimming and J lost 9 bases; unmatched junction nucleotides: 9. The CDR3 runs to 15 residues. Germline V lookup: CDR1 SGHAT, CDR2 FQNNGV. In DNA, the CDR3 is TGTGCCAGCAGCTTAGCTGGTGCGGGAGTTGCTGAGCAGTTCTTC. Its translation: CASSLAGAGVAEQFF.

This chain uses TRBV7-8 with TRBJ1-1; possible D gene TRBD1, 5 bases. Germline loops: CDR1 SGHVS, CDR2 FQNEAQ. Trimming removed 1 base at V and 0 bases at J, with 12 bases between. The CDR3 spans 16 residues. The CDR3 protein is CASSLVGGYVNTEAFF. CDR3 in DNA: TGTGCCAGCAGCTTAGTGGGGGGATACGTGAACACTGAAGCTTTCTTT.

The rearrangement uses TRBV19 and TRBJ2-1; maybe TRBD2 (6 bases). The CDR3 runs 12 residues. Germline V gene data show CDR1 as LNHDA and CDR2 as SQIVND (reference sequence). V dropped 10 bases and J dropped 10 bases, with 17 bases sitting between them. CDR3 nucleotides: TGTGCCACGGAGAACCGGGGGATAGAGCAGTTCTTC. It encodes CATENRGIEQFF.